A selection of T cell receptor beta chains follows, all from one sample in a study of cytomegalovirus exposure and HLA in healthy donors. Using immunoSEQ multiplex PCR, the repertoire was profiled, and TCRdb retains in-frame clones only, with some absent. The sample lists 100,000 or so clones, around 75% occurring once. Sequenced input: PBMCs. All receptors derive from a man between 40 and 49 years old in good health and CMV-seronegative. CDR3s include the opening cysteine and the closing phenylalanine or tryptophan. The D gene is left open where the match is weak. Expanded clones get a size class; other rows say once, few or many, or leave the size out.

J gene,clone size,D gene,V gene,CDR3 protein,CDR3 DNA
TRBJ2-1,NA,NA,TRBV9,CASSDNYNEQFF,TGTGCCAGCAGCGACAACTACAATGAGCAGTTCTTC
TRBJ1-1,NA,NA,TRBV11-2,CASSLAESGTEAFF,TGTGCCAGCAGCCTAGCAGAGTCGGGTACTGAAGCTTTCTTT
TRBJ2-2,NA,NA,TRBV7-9,CASSLGATGELFF,TGTGCCAGCAGCTTAGGGGCCACCGGGGAGCTGTTTTTT
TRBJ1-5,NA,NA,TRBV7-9,CASSPMGDGNQPQHF,TGTGCCAGCAGCCCCATGGGCGACGGCAATCAGCCCCAGCATTTT
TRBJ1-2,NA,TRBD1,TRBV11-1,CASSRDSRYGYTF,TGTGCCAGCAGCAGGGACAGCCGCTATGGCTACACCTTC
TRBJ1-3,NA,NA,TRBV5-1,CASSLNRERGNTIYF,TGCGCCAGCAGCTTAAACAGGGAACGTGGAAACACCATATATTTT
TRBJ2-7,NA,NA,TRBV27,CASSLSAGNYEQYF,TGTGCCAGCAGTTTATCAGCAGGGAACTACGAGCAGTACTTC
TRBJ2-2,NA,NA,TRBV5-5,CASTNEQATGELFF,TGTGCCAGCACCAATGAACAGGCTACCGGGGAGCTGTTTTTT
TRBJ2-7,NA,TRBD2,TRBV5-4,CASSPGLAGARSYEQYF,TGTGCCAGCAGCCCAGGACTAGCGGGAGCGAGGTCCTACGAGCAGTACTTC
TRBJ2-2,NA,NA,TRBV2,CASRSAGNTGELFF,TGTGCCAGTAGATCGGCAGGTAACACCGGGGAGCTGTTTTTT
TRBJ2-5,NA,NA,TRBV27,CASSFDSLETQYF,TGTGCCAGCAGTTTTGATAGCTTGGAGACCCAGTACTTC
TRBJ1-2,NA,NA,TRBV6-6,CASSYSNSGGPFGYTF,TGTGCCAGCAGTTACTCGAACTCGGGGGGCCCCTTCGGCTACACCTTC
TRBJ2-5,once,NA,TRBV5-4,CASSSAETQYF,TGTGCCAGCAGCTCCGCGGAGACCCAGTACTTC
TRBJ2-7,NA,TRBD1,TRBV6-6,CASAGGTYEQYF,TGTGCCAGCGCAGGGGGTACCTACGAGCAGTACTTC
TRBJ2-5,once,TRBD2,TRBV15,CATSGSGGPRETQYF,TGTGCCACCAGCGGTAGCGGGGGCCCCAGAGAGACCCAGTACTTC
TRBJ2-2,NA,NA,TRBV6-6,CASSYSTGTGELFF,TGTGCCAGCAGTTACTCAACGGGTACCGGGGAGCTGTTTTTT
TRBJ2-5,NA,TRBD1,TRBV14,CASRRQGGETQYF,TGTGCCAGCAGACGACAGGGCGGGGAGACCCAGTACTTC
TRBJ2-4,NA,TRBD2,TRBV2,CASSEAVGGGSGHIQYF,TGTGCCAGCAGTGAAGCCGTCGGGGGGGGATCAGGTCACATTCAGTACTTC
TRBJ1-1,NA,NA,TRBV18,CASSPFNGRTLGNTEAFF,TGTGCCAGCTCACCTTTTAATGGCAGGACTTTAGGGAACACTGAAGCTTTCTTT
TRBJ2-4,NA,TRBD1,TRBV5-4,CASSGRDSKNIQYF,TGTGCCAGCAGCGGCCGGGACAGCAAAAACATTCAGTACTTC
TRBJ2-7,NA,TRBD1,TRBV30,CAWTGQGDYEQYF,TGTGCCTGGACGGGACAGGGGGACTACGAGCAGTACTTC
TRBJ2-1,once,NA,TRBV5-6,CASSLGSWGGTYNEQFF,TGTGCCAGCAGCTTGGGTTCTTGGGGGGGCACCTACAATGAGCAGTTCTTC
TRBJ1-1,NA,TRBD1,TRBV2,CASRTGHNTEAFF,TGTGCCAGCAGGACAGGGCATAACACTGAAGCTTTCTTT
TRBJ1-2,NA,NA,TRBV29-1,CSVEGPRPSTHYGYTF,TGCAGCGTTGAAGGCCCCAGGCCCTCCACCCACTATGGCTACACCTTC
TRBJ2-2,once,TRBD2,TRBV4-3,CASSHSGGNTGELFF,TGCGCCAGCAGCCATAGCGGGGGGAACACCGGGGAGCTGTTTTTT
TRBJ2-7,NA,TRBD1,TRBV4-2,CASSPLAWTTGTGIYEQYF,TGTGCCAGCAGCCCACTAGCATGGACAACCGGGACAGGGATCTACGAGCAGTACTTC
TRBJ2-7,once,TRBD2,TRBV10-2,CASSVAGAYEQYF,TGCGCCAGCAGTGTTGCGGGAGCATACGAGCAGTACTTC
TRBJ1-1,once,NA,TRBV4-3,CASSQDGGGENTEAFF,TGCGCCAGCAGCCAAGATGGGGGAGGGGAGAACACTGAAGCTTTCTTT
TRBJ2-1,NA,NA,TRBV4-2,CASSHRGGSSYNEQFF,TGTGCCAGCAGCCACAGGGGCGGGAGCTCCTACAATGAGCAGTTCTTC
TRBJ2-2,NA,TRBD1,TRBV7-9,CASSQDRDTGELFF,TGTGCCAGCAGCCAGGACAGGGACACCGGGGAGCTGTTTTTT
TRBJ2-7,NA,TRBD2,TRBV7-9,CASSLAGTSGTYEQYF,TGTGCCAGCAGCCTCGCCGGGACTAGCGGGACCTACGAGCAGTACTTC
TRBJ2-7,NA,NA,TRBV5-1,CASSLGGSIGGYEQYF,TGCGCCAGCAGCCTGGGGGGCTCCATCGGGGGCTACGAGCAGTACTTC
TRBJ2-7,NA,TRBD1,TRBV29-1,CSVDWTGGNEQYF,TGCAGCGTTGACTGGACAGGGGGTAACGAGCAGTACTTC
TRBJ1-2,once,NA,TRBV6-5,CASSSVDRSYTF,TGTGCCAGCAGTTCCGTCGACAGAAGCTACACCTTC
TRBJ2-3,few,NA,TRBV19,CASRGGGTDTQYF,TGTGCCAGTCGCGGAGGAGGCACAGATACGCAGTATTTT
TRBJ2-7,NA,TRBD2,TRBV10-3,CAISDGLAGGDEQYF,TGTGCCATCAGTGACGGACTAGCGGGAGGCGACGAGCAGTACTTC
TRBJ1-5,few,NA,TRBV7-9,CASSLAAGPLGALQPQHF,TGTGCCAGCAGCTTAGCCGCGGGACCCCTAGGGGCCCTTCAGCCCCAGCATTTT
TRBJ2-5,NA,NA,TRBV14,CASSRDGRALETQYF,TGTGCCAGCAGCCGCGACGGCAGGGCCTTAGAGACCCAGTACTTC
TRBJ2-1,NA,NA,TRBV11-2,CASSLGGWGNEQFF,TGTGCCAGCAGCTTAGGGGGCTGGGGAAATGAGCAGTTCTTC
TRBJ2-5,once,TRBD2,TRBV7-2,CASSPQAGGETQYF,TGTGCCAGCAGCCCCCAAGCGGGGGGAGAGACCCAGTACTTC
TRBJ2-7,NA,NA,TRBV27,CASSHTTYEQYF,TGTGCCAGCAGCCACACCACATACGAGCAGTACTTC
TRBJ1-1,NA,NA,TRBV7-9,CASSQRVEGSTEAFF,TGTGCCAGCAGCCAAAGAGTCGAAGGGAGCACTGAAGCTTTCTTT
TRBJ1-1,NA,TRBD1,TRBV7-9,CASSKRQGPNTEAFF,TGTGCCAGCAGCAAGCGACAGGGTCCGAACACTGAAGCTTTCTTT
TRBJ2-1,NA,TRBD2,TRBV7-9,CASSLTGRGGFWQFF,TGTGCCAGCAGCTTAACGGGCCGGGGGGGCTTTTGGCAGTTCTTC
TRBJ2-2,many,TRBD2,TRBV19,CASSLAGGPSRELFF,TGTGCCAGTAGTTTAGCGGGAGGGCCATCCAGGGAGCTGTTTTTT